This T cell receptor beta chain was captured by sequencing in a study of a mutant IDH1 vaccine in newly diagnosed glioma. Turning to the study itself: Commencement of vaccination occurred 4-6 weeks following radiotherapy alone, or concurrently with temozolomide cycles. Patients were pretreated with radiotherapy, temozolomide, or both, mostly both. The treated group averaged about 44 years old and was about 60% male, around 38% female.

The V end lost 10 bases, the J end lost 9 bases, and 20 bases lay between the germline ends. The CDR3 is 13 amino acids. Germline V gene sequence: CDR1 MNHNS, CDR2 SASEGT. This clone was detected only once. Its antigen is unidentified. Assay: immunoSEQ multiplex PCR; the TCRdb copy retains only in-frame clones and omits some. The table has 45,000 to 60,000 clones, more than 70% seen once; the top ten hold around 6%. Documented time point: week 35, safety follow-up. Each vaccine dose was 300 ug of mutant IDH1 20-mer peptide, with topical imiquimod. New WHO grade 3 or 4 astrocytomas that were IDH1-mutant and ATRX-lost had been found in donors.

Here the sequenced sample was PBMCs, taken from a glioma patient whose treatment included an IDH1 peptide vaccine. J is TRBJ2-3 and V is TRBV6-1; possible D gene TRBD2, 5 bases. This receptor was taken from a woman in her thirties or forties with glioma. The CDR3 sequence is CATQRVEGHTQYF. CDR3 nucleotides: TGTGCCACCCAAAGGGTAGAGGGCCACACGCAGTATTTT.